The clone carrying this T cell receptor (beta chain) was seen just once. Its target is not known. Donors came from a validation cohort of approximately 110 subjects, distinct from the first 666-subject cohort. The CDR3 consists of 16 residues. The V gene end was trimmed by 1 base and the J gene end by 2 bases; junction bases not matched to a gene: 5. The germline V gene has CDR1 SEHNR and CDR2 FQNEAQ (reference sequence). Libraries were prepared by immunoSEQ multiplex PCR; TCRdb keeps only in-frame clonotypes and omits some of them. The sample lists about 72,000 clones; 94% were seen once. These data originate in a study of cytomegalovirus exposure and HLA in healthy donors. Study-level background: A later analysis reported the same platform for the 100 to 150 validation repertoires and the 500 to 750 first-cohort repertoires.

Study conclusions and caveats: Cytomegalovirus status was reportedly diagnosed by the classifier with high specificity and sensitivity. The study recorded more than 150 TCR beta chains that were cytomegalovirus-associated.

This sequence joins TRBV7-9 and TRBJ1-5; TRBD1 matches at 7 bases. Sequenced material: PBMCs. The source of this sequence is a young woman in good health and CMV-seronegative. CDR3 in amino acids: CASSLGAGGRNQPQHF. The CDR3 DNA follows: TGTGCCAGCAGCTTAGGGGCAGGGGGACGCAATCAGCCCCAGCATTTT. Full variable domain (missing parts from reference TRBV7-9 and TRBJ1-5): DTGVSQNPRHKITKRGQNVTFRCDPISEHNRLYWYRQTLGQGPEFLTYFQNEAQLEKSRLLSDRFSAERPKGSFSTLEIQRTEQGDSAMYLCASSLGAGGRNQPQHFGDGTRLSIL.